This is a list of T cell receptor beta chains from one sample in a study of T-cell reconstitution after alpha-beta-depleted transplantation in children. TCRdb re-derived calls from the PCR reads in MiXCR, one entry per CDR3 protein. The sample includes 350,000 to 500,000 distinct CDR3 sequences, 43% of them seen just once. This material consisted of PBMCs, taken before TCRalphabeta/CD19-depleted stem cell transplant. The receptors shown here come from a girl aged 2-10 years with aplastic anemia, due to receive a stem cell transplant. Both conserved end residues are part of each CDR3. A D gene is named only where the DNA matches it firmly. Part of the rows lack a size; the others show once, few, many or a class for expanded clones.

D gene	J gene	clone size	V gene	CDR3 protein	CDR3 DNA
NA	TRBJ1-3	NA	TRBV6-5	CASSYGEDSGNTIYF	TGTGCCAGCAGTTACGGCGAGGACTCTGGAAACACCATATATTTT
NA	TRBJ1-5	NA	TRBV30	CAWTLDSGGQPQHF	TGTGCCTGGACTCTCGACAGCGGCGGGCAGCCCCAGCATTTT
TRBD2	TRBJ2-7	NA	TRBV11-2	CASSPRGGDTYEQYF	TGTGCCAGCAGCCCTCGGGGGGGGGACACCTACGAGCAGTACTTC
NA	TRBJ2-3	NA	TRBV5-1	CASSLVTGKGTQYF	TGCGCCAGCAGCTTGGTTACAGGGAAGGGTACGCAGTATTTT
NA	TRBJ1-1	few	TRBV5-1	CASSLAPGAVTEAFF	TGCGCCAGCAGCTTGGCCCCGGGGGCGGTCACTGAAGCTTTCTTT
NA	TRBJ1-4	NA	TRBV30	CAAGTEPSPKLFF	TGTGCCGCCGGGACGGAACCGTCCCCAAAACTGTTTTTT
TRBD1	TRBJ2-1	NA	TRBV20-1	CSARDYPFDRTGGSEQFF	TGCAGTGCTAGAGATTACCCGTTTGATAGGACAGGGGGGAGTGAGCAGTTCTTC
NA	TRBJ2-5	NA	TRBV28	CASTPIGGTQYF	TGTGCCAGCACCCCCATAGGGGGGACCCAGTACTTC
TRBD2	TRBJ2-7	many	TRBV7-2	CASSLAGTSGTYEQYF	TGTGCCAGCAGCTTAGCCGGGACTAGCGGGACCTACGAGCAGTACTTC
NA	TRBJ2-3	few	TRBV28	CASSSDYTDTQYF	TGTGCCAGCAGTTCGGACTACACAGATACGCAGTATTTT
NA	TRBJ2-3	many	TRBV5-1	CASRPGQFQRDTQYF	TGCGCCAGCAGACCGGGACAATTCCAACGAGATACGCAGTATTTT
TRBD1	TRBJ1-1	few	TRBV6-1	CASNLKGGQGRAFF	TGTGCCAGTAACCTTAAAGGGGGACAGGGGCGAGCTTTCTTT
TRBD1	TRBJ2-7	NA	TRBV5-1	CASSWGTGVYEQYF	TGCGCCAGCAGCTGGGGGACAGGAGTCTACGAGCAGTACTTC
NA	TRBJ2-3	many	TRBV20-1	CSASHRGGAATDTQYF	TGCAGTGCTAGCCATAGGGGGGGCGCTGCGACAGATACGCAGTATTTT
NA	TRBJ2-7	NA	TRBV28	CASSFGAPYEQYF	TGTGCCAGCAGTTTCGGGGCACCCTACGAGCAGTACTTC
NA	TRBJ1-4	few	TRBV29-1	CSVDDGRPNEKLFF	TGCAGCGTTGATGATGGAAGACCGAATGAAAAACTGTTTTTT
NA	TRBJ2-3	NA	TRBV9	CASSARGIRVTDTQYF	TGTGCCAGCAGCGCCCGTGGGATCCGAGTAACAGATACGCAGTATTTT
NA	TRBJ2-7	many	TRBV27	CASRIAQNYEQYF	TGTGCCAGCAGAATCGCCCAAAACTACGAGCAGTACTTC
TRBD2	TRBJ2-1	many	TRBV4-1	CASSPGLADYDEQFF	TGCGCCAGCAGCCCGGGACTAGCGGACTATGATGAGCAGTTCTTC
NA	TRBJ2-2	NA	TRBV11-3	CASSKLSGSNTGELFF	TGTGCCAGCAGTAAGCTCAGCGGTTCGAACACCGGGGAGCTGTTTTTT
TRBD1	TRBJ1-4	NA	TRBV28	CATCTGGTNEKLFF	TGTGCCACCTGTACAGGGGGAACTAATGAAAAACTGTTTTTT
NA	TRBJ2-2	NA	TRBV3-1	CACSQVSWLAPNTGELFF	TGTGCCTGCTCCCAAGTCTCGTGGCTAGCACCGAACACCGGGGAGCTGTTTTTT
NA	TRBJ2-7	NA	TRBV15	CATSIAVPYEQYF	TGTGCCACCAGCATTGCGGTCCCCTACGAGCAGTACTTC
TRBD1	TRBJ2-7	NA	TRBV20-1	CSAVGQGARYEQYF	TGCAGTGCGGTCGGACAGGGGGCGCGGTACGAGCAGTACTTC
NA	TRBJ1-1	many	TRBV20-1	CSAMRGGTEAFF	TGCAGTGCTATGAGGGGGGGGACTGAAGCTTTCTTT
TRBD1	TRBJ2-3	many	TRBV5-1	CASSLTTGGTDTQYF	TGCGCCAGCAGCCTCACTACAGGGGGAACAGATACGCAGTATTTT
TRBD2	TRBJ2-1	NA	TRBV10-3	CAISGLTSGRSSNEQFF	TGTGCCATCAGTGGTCTGACTAGCGGGAGATCTTCCAATGAGCAGTTCTTC
NA	TRBJ2-7	NA	TRBV4-1	CASSRLGAEREQYF	TGCGCCAGCAGCCGACTGGGGGCCGAGAGGGAGCAGTACTTC
TRBD2	TRBJ2-5	NA	TRBV5-6	CASSLPGGAGVLRTQYF	TGTGCCAGCAGCTTACCCGGGGGAGCGGGAGTCCTTCGGACCCAGTACTTC
TRBD1	TRBJ2-3	NA	TRBV28	CASSKGQGNVDTQYF	TGTGCCAGCAGTAAGGGACAGGGAAACGTAGATACGCAGTATTTT
TRBD2	TRBJ2-3	NA	TRBV6-1	CASSITTPGLAQAQYF	TGTGCCAGCAGTATCACGACCCCAGGACTAGCCCAGGCGCAGTATTTT
NA	TRBJ1-2	many	TRBV12-3/TRBV12-4	CASSLEALVEGSYGYTF	TGTGCCAGCAGTTTAGAAGCCCTGGTCGAAGGAAGCTATGGCTACACCTTC
TRBD2	TRBJ2-2	NA	TRBV4-2	CASSQDGTSGAGELFF	TGTGCCAGCAGCCAAGATGGGACTAGCGGGGCCGGGGAGCTGTTTTTT
TRBD2	TRBJ2-5	NA	TRBV7-9	CASSATSGRETQYF	TGTGCCAGCAGCGCCACTAGCGGGAGGGAGACCCAGTACTTC
TRBD2	TRBJ2-3	few	TRBV25-1	CASSDKRLAGTDTQYF	TGTGCCAGCAGTGATAAAAGACTAGCGGGCACAGATACGCAGTATTTT
TRBD2	TRBJ2-2	NA	TRBV11-2	CASSLRGGADTGELFF	TGTGCCAGCAGCCTCCGGGGGGGGGCGGACACCGGGGAGCTGTTTTTT